The next 23 T cell receptor beta chains were all read from a single sample in a study of T cell repertoires in cytomegalovirus infection. MiXCR was run by TCRdb on the reads, yielding one entry per CDR3 protein. The sample yields fewer than 200,000 distinct CDR3 sequences, less than 25% seen once. These receptors' targets are unknown. This specimen consisted of CD8+ T cells from cultured PBMCs, obtained from culture after CMV antigen stimulation. These receptor sequences come from a human donor in good health (CMV status not recorded). Some clones in this sample may be carry-over from other donors' samples.

Only a few counts were recorded for this clonotype. The chain links TRBV4-1 to TRBJ1-1; a weak D match, TRBD1 (6 bases). Germline CDR1 reads MGHRA; CDR2 reads YSYEKL. CDR3 length: 15 residues. The V end lost 1 base, the J end lost 5 bases, and 14 bases lay between the germline ends. CDR3 sequence (DNA): TGCGCCAGCAGCCAAGCGGCGACAGGAGGTACTGAAGCTTTCTTT. Encoded protein: CASSQAATGGTEAFF.

The CDR3 here is CASSQVGPPGRETQYF. For the CDR3, the DNA is TGCGCCAGCAGCCAAGTCGGGCCCCCGGGAAGAGAGACCCAGTACTTC. The gene calls are TRBV4-1 and TRBJ2-5; tentative D call: TRBD2 (5 bases). The V end lost 1 base, the J end lost 4 bases, and 16 bases lay between the germline ends. Germline CDR1 and CDR2: MGHRA and YSYEKL. This CDR3 comprises 16 residues.

This chain uses TRBV7-9 with TRBJ2-7; 8 bases agree with TRBD2. Germline trimming cut 5 bases from V and 6 bases from J; bases unmatched to any gene: 12. The CDR3 extends over 15 amino acids. Germline V gene lookup returns CDR1 SEHNR and CDR2 FQNEAQ (reference sequence). CDR3 protein: CASSESGGGYGEQYF. DNA for the CDR3: TGTGCCAGCAGCGAGAGCGGGGGAGGATATGGCGAGCAGTACTTC.

The chain employs TRBV7-8 and TRBJ1-5; D remains unclear. Germline CDR1 SGHVS, CDR2 FQNEAQ. The V gene lost 1 base and the J gene lost 0 bases, with 10 bases spanning the gap. CDR3 length: 16 residues. The CDR3 nucleotides read TGTGCCAGCAGCTTAGTGTCAGCACATAGCAATCAGCCCCAGCATTTT. This codes for CASSLVSAHSNQPQHF.

This chain connects TRBV7-2 to TRBJ1-5; D remains unclear. V was cut by 0 bases and J by 7 bases, with 10 bases left in between. The CDR3 extends over 14 amino acids. The germline CDR1 and CDR2 sequences are SGHTA and FQGNSA. In DNA, the CDR3 is TGTGCCAGCAGCTTAGCGGAGTATATGCAGCCCCAGCATTTT. Translation: CASSLAEYMQPQHF. Drawing the rest from reference TRBV7-2 and TRBJ1-5, the complete variable domain is GAGVSQSPSNKVTEKGKDVELRCDPISGHTALYWYRQSLGQGLEFLIYFQGNSAPDKSGLPSDRFSAERTGGSVSTLTIQRTQQEDSAVYLCASSLAEYMQPQHFGDGTRLSIL.

The chain links TRBV7-2 to TRBJ1-1; TRBD1 matches at 7 bases. This CDR3 has 19 amino acids. Looked up from germline, CDR1 is SGHTA and CDR2 is FQGNSA. V trimming: 5 bases; J trimming: 1 base; junction bases outside the gene matches: 19. The CDR3 protein is CASSRKPTTGHLPNTEAFF. The CDR3 bases are TGTGCCAGCAGCCGAAAGCCGACGACAGGGCATTTACCGAACACTGAAGCTTTCTTT.

The rearrangement links TRBV7-2 to TRBJ2-5; D is perhaps TRBD2 (5 bases). The germline V gene encodes CDR1 SGHTA and CDR2 FQGNSA. V lost 4 bases and J 5 bases, leaving 23 bases between the germline ends. The CDR3 contains 17 residues. CDR3 amino acids: CASSSGWQFNLGETQYF. CDR3 coding DNA: TGTGCCAGCAGCTCGGGGTGGCAGTTTAATTTGGGGGAGACCCAGTACTTC. The full variable domain, its missing parts supplied by reference TRBV7-2 and TRBJ2-5, is GAGVSQSPSNKVTEKGKDVELRCDPISGHTALYWYRQSLGQGLEFLIYFQGNSAPDKSGLPSDRFSAERTGGSVSTLTIQRTQQEDSAVYLCASSSGWQFNLGETQYFGPGTRLLVL.

This clonotype was detected only a few times. The chain uses TRBV6-2 or TRBV6-3 and TRBJ1-6; a possible D gene is TRBD1 (5 bases). The germline V and J ends were trimmed by 6 bases and 7 bases, with 22 bases remaining between them. CDR3 size: 17 residues. Germline CDR1 MNHEY, CDR2 SVGEGT. The CDR3 DNA follows: TGTGCCAGCAGCCAGGGCGGCGTCGGGGCGATAAATTCACCCCTCCACTTT. Translating it yields CASSQGGVGAINSPLHF.

The rearrangement links TRBV6-5 to TRBJ1-2; 10 bases are a match to TRBD1. CDR3 length: 16 amino acids. The junction had 11 bases not matched to a gene; V was cut back by 6 bases and J by 4 bases. The germline V gene has CDR1 MNHEY and CDR2 SVGAGI. CDR3 loop: CASRPVPGQGTYGYTF. The CDR3, as DNA: TGTGCCAGCAGGCCAGTACCGGGACAGGGGACCTATGGCTACACCTTC.

The chain couples TRBV19 to TRBJ1-1; D gene ambiguous. CDR3 length: 14 amino acids. Germline loops: CDR1 LNHDA, CDR2 SQIVND (reference sequence). Trimming stripped 2 bases from V and 3 bases from J, with 10 bases between. CDR3 DNA: TGTGCCAGTAGTATAACAGAAGGAGACACTGAAGCTTTCTTT. Amino acids: CASSITEGDTEAFF.

This chain links TRBV7-2 with TRBJ2-1, with D unclear. Germline CDR1 SGHTA, CDR2 FQGNSA. The CDR3 is 16 amino acids. The V end was cut by 1 base, the J end by 2 bases, with 12 bases between. The CDR3 coding sequence is TGTGCCAGCAGCTTAGAGGGTAGCTGGGCCTACAATGAGCAGTTCTTC. This encodes CASSLEGSWAYNEQFF.

This clonotype has more than one count but fewer than ten. This chain's CDR3 is CASSLNRGLSNQPQHF. Here the CDR3 DNA reads TGTGCCAGCAGCTTAAACAGGGGGTTAAGCAATCAGCCCCAGCATTTT. This chain connects TRBV7-2 to TRBJ1-5, with TRBD1 matching over 8 bases. Germline V gene sequence: CDR1 SGHTA, CDR2 FQGNSA. The CDR3 covers 16 residues. Germline trimming cut 2 bases from V and 1 base from J; bases unmatched to any gene: 4.

In its sample, this clonotype ranks as medium-sized. The CDR3 DNA is TGTGCCAGCAGCTTGGGGCAGGAGATGAACACTGAAGCTTTCTTT. This encodes CASSLGQEMNTEAFF. V is TRBV5-4 and J is TRBJ1-1; no definite D call. Germline values: CDR1 SGHNT, CDR2 YYREEE (reference sequence). The CDR3 spans 15 residues. V lost 0 bases and J 0 bases, leaving 9 bases between the germline ends.

This clonotype was detected only a few times. The chain combines TRBV7-2 with TRBJ2-7; D not resolved. The CDR3 totals 13 residues. Germline CDR1 is SGHTA and CDR2 is FQGNSA. V lost 5 bases to trimming and J lost 6 bases, with 14 bases between them. As DNA, the CDR3 is TGTGCCAGCAGCCCTCCGGGCGGCATCGAGCAGTACTTC. Encoded protein: CASSPPGGIEQYF.

About this clonotype: This clone may be a read error of a much larger clone one base away. The chain couples TRBV10-2 to TRBJ1-1; 9 bases align to TRBD1. Germline V lookup: CDR1 WSHSY, CDR2 SAAADI. The CDR3 has 15 residues. The V and J ends lost 7 bases and 3 bases, in that order; junction bases with no gene match: 9. CDR3 in DNA: TGCGCCAGCAAGTTGTACAGGGGGCGAGACACTGAAGCTTTCTTT. This gives the protein CASKLYRGRDTEAFF.

CDR3 DNA: TGTGCCAGCAGGAGACCGGGACAGGGGGCCTACGAGCAGTACTTC. Translated: CASRRPGQGAYEQYF. V gene TRBV5-8 combines with J gene TRBJ2-7; 11 bases match TRBD1. With 5 bases clipped from V and 2 bases from J, the junction kept 6 bases outside the gene matches. This CDR3 has 15 residues. Germline-derived CDR1 and CDR2 are SGHTS and YDEGEE.

The chain recombines TRBV20-1 with TRBJ2-7, with 7 bases matching TRBD1. Germline V gene sequence: CDR1 DFQATT, CDR2 SNEGSKA (reference sequence). Trimming cost V 5 bases and J 6 bases; bases outside gene matches: 13. CDR3 length: 14 amino acids. The CDR3 nucleotides are TGCAGTGCTCACGTACAGGGGCGCTTATCCGAGCAGTACTTC. It codes for CSAHVQGRLSEQYF.

Regarding this clonotype: The junction and the germline gene differ at one end; a read error may be behind it. The chain is built from TRBV11-2 and TRBJ1-1; no clear D. The CDR3 totals 10 residues. Germline V gene lookup returns CDR1 SGHAT and CDR2 FQNNGV. The CDR3 protein is CASSLEAVGF. As DNA, the CDR3 is TGTGCCAGCAGCTTAGAGGCGGTAGGGTTT.

J is TRBJ1-1 and V is TRBV18, with TRBD1 matching 7 bases. V gave up 6 bases and J gave up 4 bases; unmatched junction bases: 8. CDR1 and CDR2 from the germline V gene are KGHSH and LQKENI. This CDR3 has 14 amino acids. This CDR3 is CASSPGQIGTEAFF. CDR3 nucleotides: TGTGCCAGCTCCCCGGGACAGATTGGCACTGAAGCTTTCTTT.

This clonotype has at least ten counts. This sequence joins TRBV12-3 or TRBV12-4 and TRBJ2-3; possibly TRBD2 for D (6 bases). V lost 7 bases to trimming and J lost 0 bases, with 11 bases between them. The CDR3 length is 14 residues. CDR3 region: CASTGASSTDTQYF. The CDR3, as DNA: TGTGCCAGCACGGGAGCGTCTAGCACAGATACGCAGTATTTT.

This clonotype was detected a few times. The V gene is TRBV6-8, the J gene TRBJ2-7; no reliable D call. Germline loops: CDR1 MNHGY, CDR2 SAAAGT. The V and J ends lost 5 bases and 2 bases respectively, with 7 bases between them. This CDR3 contains 12 residues. CDR3 sequence: CASSVGPYEQYF. The CDR3 DNA is TGTGCCAGCAGTGTAGGGCCCTACGAGCAGTACTTC.

This chain links TRBV27 with TRBJ2-7, with a tentative D call TRBD1 (5 bases). With 4 bases removed from V and 6 bases from J, the gap between germline ends came to 16 bases. The CDR3 has 14 amino acids. The V gene's germline CDR1 is MNHEY and CDR2 SMNVEV (reference sequence). CDR3 sequence (DNA): TGTGCCAGCAGTTCGCTTCAGGGTTCAGGCGAGCAGTACTTC. This sequence encodes CASSSLQGSGEQYF.

This clonotype appeared a few times. The junction does not match germline at one end; this may be a read error. This chain joins TRBV7-8 and TRBJ1-2; 9 nucleotides align to TRBD1. This CDR3 region has 12 residues. Germline V gene data show CDR1 as SGHVS and CDR2 as FQNEAQ. The CDR3 DNA reads TGTGCCAGCAGCGCCGGGACAGGGTCGTACTCCTTC. Protein product: CASSAGTGSYSF.